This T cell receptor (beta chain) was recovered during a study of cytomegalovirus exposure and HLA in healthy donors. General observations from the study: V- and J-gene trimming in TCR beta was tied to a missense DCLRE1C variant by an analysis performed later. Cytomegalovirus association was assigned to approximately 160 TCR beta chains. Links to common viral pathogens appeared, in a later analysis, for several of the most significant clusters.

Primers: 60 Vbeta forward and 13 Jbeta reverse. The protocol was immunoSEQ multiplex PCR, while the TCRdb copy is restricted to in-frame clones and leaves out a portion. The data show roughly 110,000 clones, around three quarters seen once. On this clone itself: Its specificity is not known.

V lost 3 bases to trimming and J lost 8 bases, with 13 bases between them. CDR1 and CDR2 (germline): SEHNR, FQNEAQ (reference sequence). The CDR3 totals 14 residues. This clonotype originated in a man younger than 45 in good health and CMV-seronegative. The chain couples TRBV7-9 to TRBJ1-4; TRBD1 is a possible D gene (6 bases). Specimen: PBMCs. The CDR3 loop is CASSFGQLGEKLFF. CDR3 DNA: TGTGCCAGCAGCTTCGGACAGCTGGGGGAAAAACTGTTTTTT.